The present entry profiles one T cell receptor beta chain with its context. Its specificity is unknown. The entry originates in a study of CD8 T cells in Susac syndrome. General study results and limits: The relatively small number of individuals in the TCR sequencing and HLA analysis was acknowledged by the study.

Reverse transcription of about 0.5 to 1 ug RNA used random hexamers. Amplification of TCR beta CDR3 spanned 54 Vbeta and 13 Jbeta via immunoSEQ multiplex PCR. Each CDR3 protein gets one entry after TCRdb re-called the immunoSEQ multiplex PCR reads with MiXCR. Of about 280,000 distinct CDR3 sequences in the sample, 85% were seen once. The junction had 14 bases not matched to a gene; V was cut back by 3 bases and J by 0 bases. Germline loops: CDR1 SQVTM, CDR2 ANQGSEA. The CDR3 covers 18 residues. The multiple sclerosis control group consisted of treatment-naive patients whose relapsing-remitting disease, which was either stable or active, fulfilled revised McDonald criteria. It was negative isolation that provided the CD8+ and CD4+ T cells, whereas TEMRA cells were enriched by FACS.

The sequence came from a human donor with multiple sclerosis. The rearrangement uses TRBV29-1 and TRBJ2-3, with 8 bases identical to TRBD2. Sequenced material: CD8+ T cells from PBMCs. CDR3 in amino acids: CSVEVVGRDQSSTDTQYF. The CDR3 nucleotides read TGCAGCGTTGAGGTTGTCGGGAGGGACCAATCTAGCACAGATACGCAGTATTTT.